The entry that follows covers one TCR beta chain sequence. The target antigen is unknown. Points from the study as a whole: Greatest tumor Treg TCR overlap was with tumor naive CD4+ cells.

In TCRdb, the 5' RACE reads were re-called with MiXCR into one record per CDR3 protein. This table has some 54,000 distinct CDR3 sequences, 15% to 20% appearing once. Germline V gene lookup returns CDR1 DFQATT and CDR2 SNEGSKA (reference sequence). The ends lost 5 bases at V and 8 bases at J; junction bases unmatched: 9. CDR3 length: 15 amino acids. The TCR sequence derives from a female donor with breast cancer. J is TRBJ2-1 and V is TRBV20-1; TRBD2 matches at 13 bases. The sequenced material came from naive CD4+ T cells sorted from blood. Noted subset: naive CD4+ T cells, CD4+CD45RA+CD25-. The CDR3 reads CSAFGLAGVGDEQFF. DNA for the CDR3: TGCAGTGCTTTTGGACTAGCGGGGGTGGGCGATGAGCAGTTCTTC.